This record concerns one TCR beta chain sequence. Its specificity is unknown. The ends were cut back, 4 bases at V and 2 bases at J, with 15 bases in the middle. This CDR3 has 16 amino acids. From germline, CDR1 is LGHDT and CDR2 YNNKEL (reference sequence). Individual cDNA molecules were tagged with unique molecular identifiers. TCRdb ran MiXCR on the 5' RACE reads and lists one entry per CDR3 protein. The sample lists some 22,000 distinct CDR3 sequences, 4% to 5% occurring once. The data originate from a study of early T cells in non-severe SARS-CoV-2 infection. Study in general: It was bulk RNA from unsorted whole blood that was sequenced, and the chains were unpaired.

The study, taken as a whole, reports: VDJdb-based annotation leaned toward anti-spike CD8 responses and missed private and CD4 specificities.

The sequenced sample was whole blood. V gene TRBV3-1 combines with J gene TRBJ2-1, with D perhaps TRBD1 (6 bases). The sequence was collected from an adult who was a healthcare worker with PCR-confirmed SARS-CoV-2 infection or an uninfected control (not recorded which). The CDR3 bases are TGTGCCAGCAGCCGAAGGGACACCGCGGCCTACAATGAGCAGTTCTTC. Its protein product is CASSRRDTAAYNEQFF.